This T cell receptor beta chain was observed in a study of blood T cell repertoires in COVID-19. Across the whole study: PBMCs, B-cell-depleted T cells, or T cells provided the cDNA or gDNA that made up the material.

The assay was immunoSEQ multiplex PCR, and TCRdb's table has in-frame clones only and misses some. The sample has roughly 67,000 clones; about 83% are singletons. Germline CDR1 reads DFQATT; CDR2 reads SNEGSKA (reference sequence). J was trimmed by 4 bases and V by 3 bases; bases with no gene match: 5. This CDR3 contains 14 residues. Sequenced sample: peripheral blood. The gene calls are TRBV20-1 and TRBJ2-7, with 11 bases that match TRBD2. The sequence came from a human donor in a cohort sampled during active COVID-19. CDR3 amino acids: CSASSGRAVYEQYF. Here the CDR3 DNA reads TGCAGTGCTAGTAGCGGGAGGGCCGTATACGAGCAGTACTTC.